Detailed here is one TCR beta chain. The CDR3 spans 21 residues. The ends lost 2 bases at V and 0 bases at J; junction bases unmatched: 14. CDR1 and CDR2 (germline): MDHEN, SYDVKM. This specimen comes from a study of OX40 agonist ivuxolimab in advanced cancers. TCRdb's copy holds only in-frame clones and misses some; the assay was immunoSEQ multiplex PCR. The data show around 99,000 clones, 90% seen once. J is TRBJ1-5 and V is TRBV28, with 12 bases fitting TRBD1. Source: CD4+ or CD8+ T cells sorted from blood, taken in a trial of the OX40 agonist ivuxolimab. The sequence was collected from an adult with an advanced solid tumor such as melanoma, head and neck, liver or kidney cancer. DNA for the CDR3: TGTGCCAGCAGTTTAACTTATCCGGGACAGGGGGCGGGTTATAGCAATCAGCCCCAGCATTTT. This codes for CASSLTYPGQGAGYSNQPQHF.